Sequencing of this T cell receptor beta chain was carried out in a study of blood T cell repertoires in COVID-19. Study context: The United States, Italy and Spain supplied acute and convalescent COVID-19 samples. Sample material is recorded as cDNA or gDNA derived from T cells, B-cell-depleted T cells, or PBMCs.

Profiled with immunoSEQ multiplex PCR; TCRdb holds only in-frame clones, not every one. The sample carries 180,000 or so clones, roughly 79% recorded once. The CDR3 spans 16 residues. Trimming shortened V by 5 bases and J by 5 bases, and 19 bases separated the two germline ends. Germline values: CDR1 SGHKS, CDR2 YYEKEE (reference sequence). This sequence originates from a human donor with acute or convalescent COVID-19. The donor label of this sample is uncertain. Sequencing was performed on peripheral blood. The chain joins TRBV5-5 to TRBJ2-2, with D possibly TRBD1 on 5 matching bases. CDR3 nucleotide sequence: TGTGCCAGCAGTTTACCCTCGACAGCAGCAACCGGGGAGCTGTTTTTT. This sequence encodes CASSLPSTAATGELFF.